This T cell receptor beta chain was documented in a study of regulatory T cells in long-lasting Graves disease. V was trimmed by 1 base and J by 4 bases, leaving 10 bases between them. Looked up from germline, CDR1 is SGHVS and CDR2 is FQNEAQ. There are 14 residues in the CDR3. Details on this clonotype: Its antigen remains unidentified.

In building TCR beta libraries, iRepertoire HTBI primers were used together with Arm-PCR of CDR3 regions. TCRdb reprocessed the multiplex PCR reads via MiXCR and lists one record per CDR3 protein. The table lists a few hundred thousand distinct CDR3 sequences, 11% to 15% of them singletons, with approximately 15% in the top ten. The time point is: newly diagnosed GD, antithyroid drugs for less than 3 months. Extracted PBMC RNA gave rise to the TCR library. Guidelines of the American Thyroid Association were used to diagnose Graves' disease. Study-wide findings and caveats: With some 2,700 shared public clonotypes, persistent patients exceeded new patients, who shared 950 to 1,000. A reduction in accuracy may have resulted from the small sample size.

These records were also assigned to another study, of T cells in Graves' hyperthyroidism and ophthalmopathy. That investigation notes: The HTBI primer set served for first-round RT-PCR of the TCR CDR3.

This TCR came from a woman in her fifties or sixties with Graves disease. J is TRBJ2-5 and V is TRBV7-8; D remains ambiguous. Source: peripheral blood mononuclear cells (PBMCs), taken at new diagnosis, from a patient treated with antithyroid drugs. The CDR3 DNA follows: TGTGCCAGCAGCTTAGGGGTTATTAGAGAGACCCAGTACTTC. Residues: CASSLGVIRETQYF. The full variable domain, completed using reference TRBV7-8 and TRBJ2-5, is GAGVSQSPRYKVAKRGQDVALRCDPISGHVSLFWYQQALGQGPEFLTYFQNEAQLDKSGLPSDRFFAERPEGSVSTLKIQRTQQEDSAVYLCASSLGVIRETQYFGPGTRLLVL.